This passage covers 5 T cell receptor beta chains from one sample sequenced in a study of OX40 agonist ivuxolimab in advanced cancers. Profiling relied on immunoSEQ multiplex PCR, and the TCRdb table lists in-frame clones only, not all of them. The top ten clones hold about 0.67% of a sample with 100,000 to 120,000 clones, about 91% of them seen once. The material sequenced was CD4+ or CD8+ T cells sorted from blood, taken in a trial of the OX40 agonist ivuxolimab. The receptors here all came from an adult with an advanced solid tumor such as melanoma, head and neck, liver or kidney cancer.

This sequence joins TRBV19 and TRBJ2-3, with 8 positions matching TRBD1. The CDR3 runs to 13 residues. Germline V lookup: CDR1 LNHDA, CDR2 SQIVND (reference sequence). The trim removed 4 bases at V and 5 bases at J, leaving 2 bases unmatched. The CDR3: CASSNTGGDTQYF. CDR3 DNA: TGTGCCAGTAGTAACACAGGGGGAGATACGCAGTATTTT.

The chain carries TRBV6-5 and TRBJ1-2, with unresolved D. This CDR3 is 15 amino acids long. Germline CDR1 is MNHEY and CDR2 is SVGAGI. The V end was cut by 0 bases, the J end by 3 bases, with 11 bases between. CDR3 in amino acids: CASSYSVSQDYGYTF. DNA for the CDR3: TGTGCCAGCAGTTACTCGGTCTCCCAAGACTATGGCTACACCTTC.

The chain couples TRBV9 to TRBJ2-1; the match to TRBD2 covers 8 bases. The junction had 4 bases not matched to a gene; V was cut back by 0 bases and J by 8 bases. In germline, CDR1 is SGDLS, CDR2 YYNGEE. This CDR3 region has 14 residues. The CDR3 here is CASSVAGGPHEQFF. The CDR3 DNA reads as TGTGCCAGCAGCGTAGCGGGGGGGCCTCATGAGCAGTTCTTC.

The V and J genes are TRBV19 and TRBJ1-1; unclear D gene. From germline, CDR1 is LNHDA and CDR2 SQIVND (reference sequence). This CDR3 is 16 amino acids long. Trimming left V 7 bases short and J 3 bases short, with 21 bases between. The CDR3 sequence: CASNQATGLGYTEAFF. CDR3 sequence (DNA): TGTGCCAGTAATCAAGCGACGGGTTTGGGGTACACTGAAGCTTTCTTT. Filled out from reference TRBV19 and TRBJ1-1, the complete variable domain reads DGGITQSPKYLFRKEGQNVTLSCEQNLNHDAMYWYRQDPGQGLRLIYYSQIVNDFQKGDIAEGYSVSREKKESFPLTVTSAQKNPTAFYLCASNQATGLGYTEAFFGQGTRLTVV.

The chain couples TRBV4-1 to TRBJ2-1, with 15 bases matching TRBD2. The CDR3 spans 18 residues. Germline V lookup: CDR1 MGHRA, CDR2 YSYEKL. Trimming cost V 3 bases and J 7 bases; bases outside gene matches: 10. CDR3 nucleotides: TGCGCCAGCAGCCATCACGGACTAGCGGGAGGGGGGCCTAATGAGCAGTTCTTC. It translates to CASSHHGLAGGGPNEQFF.